The 3 T cell receptor beta chains reported below all come from one sample, sequenced in a study of control samples from healthy donors and cancer patients. Generated by immunoSEQ multiplex PCR, the TCRdb table keeps only in-frame clones and is missing some. The sample lists approximately 220,000 clones, roughly 94% occurring once. The sample was blood. The receptors shown here come from a middle-aged man in good health.

This clone appeared once. The CDR3 DNA reads as TGTGCCAGCAGTGACTACGGGACAGCCTATAATTCACCCCTCCACTTT. Translating it yields CASSDYGTAYNSPLHF. This rearrangement joins TRBV2 to TRBJ1-6, with 7 bases identical to TRBD1. The CDR3 has 16 amino acids. Per germline, CDR1 SNHLY and CDR2 FYNNEI. Trimming cost V 3 bases and J 2 bases; bases outside gene matches: 4.

The rearrangement joins TRBV5-1 to TRBJ2-5, with unresolved D. Germline CDR1 is SGHRS and CDR2 is YFSETQ. Trimming shortened V by 3 bases and J by 4 bases, and 19 bases separated the two germline ends. This CDR3 has 16 residues. CDR3: CASSSAEESWRETQYF. The CDR3 coding sequence is TGCGCCAGCAGCTCGGCTGAGGAGTCATGGCGAGAGACCCAGTACTTC.

This clone appeared a single time. This chain uses TRBV6-6 with TRBJ2-4; possibly TRBD1 or TRBD2 for D (5 bases each). V was trimmed by 10 bases and J by 0 bases, leaving 13 bases between them. The CDR3 loop spans 14 amino acids. In germline, CDR1 is MNHNY, CDR2 SVGAGI (reference sequence). The CDR3 loop reads CATHSGTAKNIQYF. CDR3 nucleotides: TGTGCCACTCACTCGGGGACAGCCAAAAACATTCAGTACTTC.